The following is a T cell receptor beta chain sequence with its context. The same CDR3 also results from other DNA sequences found in this sample. The CDR3 runs to 16 residues. CDR1 and CDR2 from the germline V gene are SQVTM and ANQGSEA. Unmatched junction bases numbered 13, after V lost 5 bases and J lost 3 bases. The data originate from a study of technical replicates of blood from a handful of donors. Profiled with immunoSEQ multiplex PCR; TCRdb holds only in-frame clones, not every one. This table has tens of thousands of clones, 75% to 95% appearing once. The source is a human donor in good health. Some clones in this sample may be carry-over from other donors' samples. The sequenced sample was T cells isolated from PBMCs. The chain couples TRBV29-1 to TRBJ2-7, with 10 bases that match TRBD2. The CDR3 reads CSVFWGASGRDYEQYF. CDR3 DNA: TGCAGCGTTTTCTGGGGGGCTAGCGGGAGAGACTACGAGCAGTACTTC.